The 28 T cell receptor beta chains presented below share a single source sample, sequenced in a study of shared clonotypes between healthy human individuals. Produced via immunoSEQ multiplex PCR; TCRdb's table is partial and in-frame only. The repertoire holds about 2.1 million clones, with around 95% as singletons. The naive CD8 population came from CD45RO-negative cells selected for CCR7, without terminally differentiated effector memory CD45RA+ cells. What was sequenced was naive CD8+ T cells from PBMCs. All receptors derive from a man between 18 and 35 years old in good health. Some clones in this sample may be carry-over from other donors' samples.

This rearrangement joins TRBV10-1 to TRBJ2-7; 7 bases align to TRBD1. Germline lookup yields CDR1 WNHNN and CDR2 SYGVQD (reference sequence). The V and J ends lost 3 bases and 2 bases, in that order; junction bases with no gene match: 7. The CDR3 has 15 residues. CDR3 nucleotides: TGCGCCAGCAGTGACAGGGGGACGACGGCCTACGAGCAGTACTTC. It yields the protein CASSDRGTTAYEQYF.

The genes are TRBV7-9 and TRBJ1-3, with 9 bases aligning to TRBD1. The V and J ends lost 1 base and 1 base, in that order; junction bases with no gene match: 8. The germline gives CDR1 SEHNR, CDR2 FQNEAQ (reference sequence). The CDR3 spans 18 residues. This chain's CDR3 is CASSLGRGTGTSGNTIYF. The CDR3 bases are TGTGCCAGCAGCTTAGGGAGGGGGACAGGGACGTCTGGAAACACCATATATTTT.

The chain carries TRBV30 and TRBJ1-1, with 7 bases aligning to TRBD1. This CDR3 is built from 12 residues. Germline loops: CDR1 GTSNPN, CDR2 SVGIG (reference sequence). V trimming: 4 bases; J trimming: 3 bases; junction bases outside the gene matches: 2. CDR3 bases: TGTGCCTGGACCGACAGGGACACTGAAGCTTTCTTT. This sequence encodes CAWTDRDTEAFF. Together with reference TRBV30 and TRBJ1-1, the CDR3 gives the full variable domain: SQTIHQWPATLVQPVGSPLSLECTVEGTSNPNLYWYRQAAGRGLQLLFYSVGIGQISSEVPQNLSASRPQDRQFILSSKKLLLSDSGFYLCAWTDRDTEAFFGQGTRLTVV.

The chain combines TRBV5-4 with TRBJ1-1, with D maybe TRBD1 (5 bases). Germline V gives CDR1 SGHNT, CDR2 YYREEE (reference sequence). Trimming left V 4 bases short and J 0 bases short, with 22 bases between. This CDR3 is built from 18 residues. CDR3 amino acids: CASSLPSGSNDMNTEAFF. The CDR3 DNA sequence: TGTGCCAGCAGCCTACCTTCAGGGTCGAATGATATGAACACTGAAGCTTTCTTT.

The CDR3 region has the DNA TGCGCCAGCAGCCCCTTTAACGGGGCAGGCTATGGCTACACCTTC. Protein sequence: CASSPFNGAGYGYTF. V is TRBV4-1 and J is TRBJ1-2; perhaps TRBD1 as D (5 bases). The CDR3 is 15 amino acids. From germline, CDR1 is MGHRA and CDR2 YSYEKL. Trimming removed 4 bases from V and 4 bases from J, with 16 bases in between.

The V call is TRBV10-2, the J call TRBJ2-7, with TRBD1 matching over 10 bases. Germline trimming cut 6 bases from V and 3 bases from J; bases unmatched to any gene: 2. CDR1 WSHSY and CDR2 SAAADI come from the germline V gene. The CDR3 is 13 residues long. The CDR3, as DNA: TGCGCCAGCAGAGGGACAGGGGACTACGAGCAGTACTTC. Its protein product is CASRGTGDYEQYF.

The genes are TRBV15 and TRBJ2-1, with D unclear. Trimming removed 0 bases from V and 7 bases from J, with 13 bases in between. This CDR3 region has 15 residues. CDR1 is LNHNV and CDR2 is YYDKDF in the germline V gene (reference sequence). The CDR3, as DNA: TGTGCCACCAGCAGAGATGCGAATAATGGTAATGAGCAGTTCTTC. Its protein is CATSRDANNGNEQFF. Based on the CDR3 plus reference TRBV15 and TRBJ2-1, the full variable domain is DAMVIQNPRYQVTQFGKPVTLSCSQTLNHNVMYWYQQKSSQAPKLLFHYYDKDFNNEADTPDNFQSRRPNTSFCFLDIRSPGLGDTAMYLCATSRDANNGNEQFFGPGTRLTVL.

This clone was detected a few times. This sequence joins TRBV29-1 and TRBJ2-5; 8 positions agree with TRBD1. CDR3 length: 13 amino acids. The germline V gene encodes CDR1 SQVTM and CDR2 ANQGSEA. The ends lost 3 bases at V and 5 bases at J; junction bases unmatched: 5. The CDR3: CSVDTGGEETQYF. In nucleotides, the CDR3 is TGCAGCGTTGACACAGGGGGTGAGGAGACCCAGTACTTC. The full variable domain, with the rest looked up from reference TRBV29-1 and TRBJ2-5, is SAVISQKPSRDICQRGTSLTIQCQVDSQVTMMFWYRQQPGQSLTLIATANQGSEATYESGFVIDKFPISRPNLTFSTLTVSNMSPEDSSIYLCSVDTGGEETQYFGPGTRLLVL.

This sequence joins TRBV30 and TRBJ1-4; no firm D call. V lost 3 bases, J lost 4 bases, and 15 bases lay in between. This CDR3 has 15 amino acids. In germline, CDR1 is GTSNPN, CDR2 SVGIG (reference sequence). The CDR3 DNA reads as TGTGCCTGGAGCCCCGCGAAGGACCTTAATGAAAAACTGTTTTTT. Translated: CAWSPAKDLNEKLFF.

This rearrangement joins TRBV27 to TRBJ2-7; D assignment may be TRBD1 or TRBD2 (7 bases each). This CDR3 is built from 16 residues. From germline, CDR1 is MNHEY and CDR2 SMNVEV (reference sequence). Trimming removed 5 bases at V and 0 bases at J, with 17 bases between. For the CDR3, the DNA is TGTGCCAGCAGTCCCCGGCAGCGGGACAGCTCCTACGAGCAGTACTTC. Translating it yields CASSPRQRDSSYEQYF.

The rearrangement joins TRBV13 to TRBJ2-1; 9 bases fit TRBD1. This CDR3 is 15 amino acids long. The ends lost 5 bases at V and 7 bases at J; junction bases unmatched: 9. CDR1 is PRHDT and CDR2 is FYEKMQ in the germline V gene (reference sequence). The CDR3 DNA sequence: TGTGCCAGCAGCGCTTCCGGGACAGGGAGTAATGAGCAGTTCTTC. Its protein product is CASSASGTGSNEQFF. The whole variable domain, filled in from reference TRBV13 and TRBJ2-1, reads AAGVIQSPRHLIKEKRETATLKCYPIPRHDTVYWYQQGPGQDPQFLISFYEKMQSDKGSIPDRFSAQQFSDYHSELNMSSLELGDSALYFCASSASGTGSNEQFFGPGTRLTVL.

The chain has TRBV28 and TRBJ2-7; D possibly corresponds to TRBD2 (7 bases). Germline CDR1 and CDR2: MDHEN and SYDVKM. The CDR3 is 14 residues long. The V and J ends lost 7 bases and 5 bases respectively, with 18 bases between them. CDR3 nucleotides: TGTGCCAGCACCCGCCTGGGGGGGGGCCACGAGCAGTACTTC. Amino acid sequence: CASTRLGGGHEQYF.

V is TRBV9 and J is TRBJ2-7; TRBD1 matches at 11 bases. After removal of 4 bases from V and 2 bases from J, the junction contained 5 bases not matched to a gene. The CDR3 is 15 residues long. Germline V CDR1 and CDR2: SGDLS, YYNGEE. The CDR3 DNA follows: TGTGCCAGCAGCCCCATGGGACAGGGGGCCTACGAGCAGTACTTC. Its translation: CASSPMGQGAYEQYF.

V usage is TRBV7-3 and J usage is TRBJ2-5, with D perhaps matching TRBD2 (7 bases). This CDR3 contains 15 residues. The germline gives CDR1 SGHTA, CDR2 FQGTGA. V was pared by 5 bases and J by 2 bases, with 15 bases between. The DNA of the CDR3 is TGTGCCAGCAGCCTAGGGGGGGACCTGCAAGAGACCCAGTACTTC. It specifies CASSLGGDLQETQYF.

This clone showed up just once. The genes are TRBV7-8 and TRBJ2-3; no definite D call. This CDR3 has 15 amino acids. Per the germline V gene, CDR1 is SGHVS and CDR2 is FQNEAQ. V was shortened by 0 bases and J by 4 bases, with 11 bases between the two germline ends. The CDR3, as DNA: TGTGCCAGCAGCTTAGCGTTACGTCTCCCAGATACGCAGTATTTT. It encodes CASSLALRLPDTQYF.

Concerning this clone itself: This sample includes further DNA sequences coding for the same CDR3. The chain recombines TRBV2 with TRBJ2-2; D remains unclear. The V gene lost 3 bases and the J gene lost 0 bases, with 8 bases spanning the gap. This CDR3 is 15 amino acids long. Germline V gene sequence: CDR1 SNHLY, CDR2 FYNNEI. CDR3 coding DNA: TGTGCCAGCAGTGAGGGCAGCTCGAACACCGGGGAGCTGTTTTTT. Encoded protein: CASSEGSSNTGELFF. The whole variable domain, remainder taken from reference TRBV2 and TRBJ2-2, is EPEVTQTPSHQVTQMGQEVILRCVPISNHLYFYWYRQILGQKVEFLVSFYNNEISEKSEIFDDQFSVERPDGSNFTLKIRSTKLEDSAMYFCASSEGSSNTGELFFGEGSRLTVL.

V usage is TRBV9 and J usage is TRBJ1-2, with 9 bases identical to TRBD1. The length of the CDR3 is 17 residues. V gave up 4 bases and J gave up 3 bases; unmatched junction bases: 13. Germline assignment: CDR1 SGDLS and CDR2 YYNGEE. For the CDR3, the DNA is TGTGCCAGCAGCTCTAATAGACAGGGGGAGAACTACTATGGCTACACCTTC. Translating gives CASSSNRQGENYYGYTF.

The rearrangement links TRBV10-1 to TRBJ2-2; 10 bases agree with TRBD2. The CDR3 contains 15 residues. Germline values: CDR1 WNHNN, CDR2 SYGVQD (reference sequence). V trimming: 3 bases; J trimming: 7 bases; junction bases outside the gene matches: 5. The CDR3 coding sequence is TGCGCCAGCAGTGATACTAGCGGGACGGTCGGGGAGCTGTTTTTT. Its translation: CASSDTSGTVGELFF.

The chain links TRBV6-6 to TRBJ1-4; TRBD1 matches at 7 bases. Unmatched junction bases numbered 4, after V lost 2 bases and J lost 4 bases. Germline lookup yields CDR1 MNHNY and CDR2 SVGAGI (reference sequence). The CDR3 length is 15 residues. Here the CDR3 DNA reads TGTGCCAGCAGTTACCCGGACAGGAATAATGAAAAACTGTTTTTT. Its protein product is CASSYPDRNNEKLFF.

V and J are TRBV5-6 and TRBJ2-2, with 12 bases aligning to TRBD2. V trimming: 4 bases; J trimming: 4 bases; junction bases outside the gene matches: 8. The CDR3 sequence is 17 residues long. Germline CDR1 reads SGHDT; CDR2 reads YYEEEE. This chain's CDR3 is CASSNRTSGMLTGELFF. The CDR3 DNA reads TGTGCCAGCAGCAACCGGACTAGCGGGATGCTCACCGGGGAGCTGTTTTTT.

The CDR3 nucleotides read TGTGCCAGTAGTCCGTACGGGACAAACTACGAGCAGTACTTC. Translation gives CASSPYGTNYEQYF. This chain joins TRBV19 and TRBJ2-7; a weak D match, TRBD1 (6 bases). In germline, CDR1 is LNHDA, CDR2 SQIVND (reference sequence). The V and J ends lost 5 bases and 3 bases respectively, with 14 bases between them. The CDR3 contains 14 residues. The whole variable domain, filled in from reference TRBV19 and TRBJ2-7, reads DGGITQSPKYLFRKEGQNVTLSCEQNLNHDAMYWYRQDPGQGLRLIYYSQIVNDFQKGDIAEGYSVSREKKESFPLTVTSAQKNPTAFYLCASSPYGTNYEQYFGPGTRLTVT.

This chain joins TRBV15 and TRBJ2-5; possibly TRBD1 for D (5 bases). The CDR3 consists of 14 residues. Trimming took 11 bases from V and 0 from J, leaving 16 bases between them. The germline CDR1 and CDR2 sequences are LNHNV and YYDKDF (reference sequence). This chain's CDR3 is CASSRGTNQETQYF. The CDR3, as DNA: TGTGCCTCGTCAAGGGGCACCAACCAAGAGACCCAGTACTTC.

The V and J genes are TRBV5-4 and TRBJ2-7, with a weak D call TRBD2 (6 bases). CDR3 size: 15 residues. Germline CDR1 SGHNT, CDR2 YYREEE (reference sequence). Trimming took off 4 bases at V and 5 bases at J, with 19 bases between the two ends. The CDR3 spells CASSPGPGTPNEQYF. The CDR3 DNA is TGTGCCAGCAGCCCTGGGCCCGGGACTCCCAACGAGCAGTACTTC.

The chain uses TRBV30 and TRBJ1-2; D is perhaps TRBD1 (5 bases). With 3 bases removed from V and 5 bases from J, the gap between germline ends came to 10 bases. In germline, CDR1 is GTSNPN, CDR2 SVGIG (reference sequence). The CDR3 runs 12 residues. The CDR3, as DNA: TGTGCCTGGAGCCAGGGTAGGTATGGCTACACCTTC. Its protein product is CAWSQGRYGYTF.

This chain connects TRBV19 to TRBJ2-3; 8 bases are shared with TRBD2. J was trimmed by 6 bases and V by 4 bases; bases with no gene match: 6. The CDR3 consists of 14 residues. In germline, CDR1 is LNHDA, CDR2 SQIVND (reference sequence). CDR3 residues: CASSRREGSDTQYF. The CDR3 DNA follows: TGTGCCAGTAGTAGACGGGAGGGTTCCGATACGCAGTATTTT.

The rearrangement links TRBV27 to TRBJ2-1; 10 nucleotides agree with TRBD1. Per germline, CDR1 MNHEY and CDR2 SMNVEV (reference sequence). V gave up 8 bases and J gave up 9 bases; unmatched junction bases: 10. The CDR3 sequence is 14 residues long. The CDR3 protein is CASHLGTGAAEQFF. As DNA, the CDR3 is TGTGCCAGCCACCTGGGGACAGGGGCGGCTGAGCAGTTCTTC.

On this clone: Other DNA sequences in the same sample also yield this CDR3. The chain combines TRBV27 with TRBJ1-3, with 9 bases that match TRBD1. The CDR3 has 15 residues. Germline CDR1 MNHEY, CDR2 SMNVEV (reference sequence). Trimming cost V 6 bases and J 2 bases; bases outside gene matches: 5. The CDR3 sequence is CASSLRQGAGNTIYF. The CDR3 region has the DNA TGTGCCAGCAGCTTAAGACAGGGGGCTGGAAACACCATATATTTT.

The chain is built from TRBV7-8 and TRBJ2-7; D is perhaps TRBD1 or TRBD2 (5 bases each). V dropped 0 bases and J dropped 2 bases, with 11 bases sitting between them. The CDR3 totals 15 residues. The germline gives CDR1 SGHVS, CDR2 FQNEAQ. This CDR3 reads CASSLAGVTPYEQYF. For the CDR3, the DNA is TGTGCCAGCAGCTTAGCGGGGGTTACCCCCTACGAGCAGTACTTC.